Below are 10 T cell receptor beta chains sequenced from a single sample in a study of sequential checkpoint blockade in melanoma. Using immunoSEQ multiplex PCR, the repertoire was profiled, and TCRdb retains in-frame clones only, with some absent. Of under 25,000 clones in the sample, about 86% were seen once. Noted treatment: randomized to nivolumab then ipilimumab (arm A) or the reverse (arm B). The sample was CD8+ T cells sorted from blood (inferred from file names), taken from a patient given nivolumab and ipilimumab in sequence. Every receptor here comes from a human donor with melanoma.

This clone has more than one count but fewer than ten. This chain uses TRBV7-9 with TRBJ2-7; TRBD1 is a possible D gene (6 bases). Germline V gives CDR1 SEHNR, CDR2 FQNEAQ (reference sequence). Trimming shortened V by 6 bases and J by 4 bases, and 16 bases separated the two germline ends. The CDR3 runs to 14 residues. The CDR3 nucleotides read TGTGCCAGCAGTCCAGGGGCGTTAGGTTACGAGCAGTACTTC. Translated: CASSPGALGYEQYF.

The chain employs TRBV6-5 and TRBJ2-7; 8 nucleotides line up with TRBD2. V lost 4 bases and J lost 1; bases outside the gene matches: 3. The CDR3 has 14 residues. Germline CDR1 is MNHEY and CDR2 is SVGAGI. The CDR3 is CASSSPGGSYEQYF. The CDR3 DNA reads as TGTGCCAGCAGTTCGCCGGGGGGGTCCTACGAGCAGTACTTC.

This clone came up once. The chain links TRBV28 to TRBJ2-2, with TRBD2 identical over 7 bases. The CDR3 is 12 residues long. Trimming took 7 bases from V and 5 from J; bases not matched to a gene: 1. Germline assignment: CDR1 MDHEN and CDR2 SYDVKM. This CDR3 reads CASKRDTGELFF. CDR3 sequence (DNA): TGTGCCAGCAAGCGGGATACCGGGGAGCTGTTTTTT.

The chain couples TRBV19 to TRBJ2-6, with a tentative D call TRBD2 (5 bases). The length of the CDR3 is 16 residues. Germline V gives CDR1 LNHDA, CDR2 SQIVND (reference sequence). Trimming removed 5 bases at V and 0 bases at J, with 11 bases between. CDR3 residues: CASSGGLSSGANVLTF. As DNA, the CDR3 is TGTGCCAGTAGTGGCGGGCTTAGCTCTGGGGCCAACGTCCTGACTTTC.

This sequence joins TRBV7-8 and TRBJ1-2; D not resolved. V was pared by 6 bases and J by 8 bases, with 19 bases between. This CDR3 region has 14 residues. Germline CDR1 is SGHVS and CDR2 is FQNEAQ. CDR3 loop: CASRPGGDLQGYTF. CDR3 bases: TGTGCCAGCAGGCCGGGTGGCGACCTCCAGGGCTACACCTTC.

The rearrangement links TRBV7-9 to TRBJ2-1; TRBD2 matches 10 bases. The germline V gene encodes CDR1 SEHNR and CDR2 FQNEAQ (reference sequence). The trim removed 8 bases at V and 3 bases at J, leaving 7 bases unmatched. The CDR3 runs to 15 residues. CDR3: CASLRLAGVYNEQFF. The CDR3 region has the DNA TGTGCCAGCCTACGGCTAGCGGGGGTCTACAATGAGCAGTTCTTC.

The chain carries TRBV6-1 and TRBJ2-1; TRBD2 is a possible D gene (5 bases). The CDR3 covers 15 residues. Germline V CDR1 and CDR2: MNHNS, SASEGT. Trimming removed 3 bases at V and 6 bases at J, with 15 bases between. CDR3 nucleotides: TGTGCCAGCAGTGACTTGAGGGCCGCCTTCAATGAGCAGTTCTTC. Translated: CASSDLRAAFNEQFF.

This chain joins TRBV15 and TRBJ2-1, with TRBD1 matching over 9 bases. V was clipped by 5 bases and J by 10 bases; unmatched bases: 9. The CDR3 contains 14 residues. Germline V gene sequence: CDR1 LNHNV, CDR2 YYDKDF (reference sequence). In nucleotides, the CDR3 is TGTGCCACCAGCGGTGGGACAGGGAATCGGGAGCAGTTCTTC. Protein: CATSGGTGNREQFF.

This clone was observed once. The chain joins TRBV19 to TRBJ1-1, with a possible D match to TRBD1 (5 bases). Germline V CDR1 and CDR2: LNHDA, SQIVND (reference sequence). The CDR3 sequence is 12 residues long. Trimming removed 6 bases at V and 4 bases at J, with 9 bases between. The CDR3 region has the DNA TGTGCCAGTAGAGGTGGGGCCACTGAAGCTTTCTTT. Protein sequence: CASRGGATEAFF.

As to this clone: At one end the junction does not follow the germline gene, possibly because of a read error. The chain links TRBV7-8 to TRBJ2-5; a possible D gene is TRBD2 (5 bases). This CDR3 region has 12 residues. Germline values: CDR1 SGHVS, CDR2 FQNEAQ. CDR3 sequence: CASSFEMGARNF. As DNA, the CDR3 is TGTGCCAGCAGCTTTGAGATGGGAGCCCGGAACTTC.